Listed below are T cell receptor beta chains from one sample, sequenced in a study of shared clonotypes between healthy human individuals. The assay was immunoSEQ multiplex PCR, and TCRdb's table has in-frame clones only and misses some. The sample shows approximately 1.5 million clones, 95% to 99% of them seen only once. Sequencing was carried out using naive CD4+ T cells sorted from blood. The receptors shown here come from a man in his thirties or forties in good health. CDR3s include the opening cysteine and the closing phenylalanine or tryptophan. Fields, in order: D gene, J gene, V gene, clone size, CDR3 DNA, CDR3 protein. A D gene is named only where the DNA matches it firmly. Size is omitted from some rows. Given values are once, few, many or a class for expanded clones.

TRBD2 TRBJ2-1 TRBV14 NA TGTGCCAGCAGCCAAGATTGGGGACTAGTTCACAATGAGCAGTTCTTC CASSQDWGLVHNEQFF
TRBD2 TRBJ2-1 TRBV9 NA TGTGCCAGCACCGTTAGCGGGAGGGGGTGGAATGAGCAGTTCTTC CASTVSGRGWNEQFF
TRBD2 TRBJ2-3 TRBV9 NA TGTGCCAGCAGCCGCAGCGGGAGGGCCCCGGATACGCAGTATTTT CASSRSGRAPDTQYF
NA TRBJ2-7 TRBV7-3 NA TGTGCCAGCAGCCTAGGGGCAGGGCCTCCGTACGAGCAGTACTTC CASSLGAGPPYEQYF
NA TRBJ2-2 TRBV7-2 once TGTGCCAGCAGCTTTCCGAACACCGGGGAGCTGTTTTTT CASSFPNTGELFF
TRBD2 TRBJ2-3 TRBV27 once TGTGCCAGCAGTTTACTAGCGGGGGCGCCTAGCACAGATACGCAGTATTTT CASSLLAGAPSTDTQYF
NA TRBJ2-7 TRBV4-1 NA TGCGCCAGCAGCCAAGTGGGTTACGAGCAGTACTTC CASSQVGYEQYF
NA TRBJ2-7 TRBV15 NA TGTGCCACCAGCAGAGGGGCAGGGTACTACGAGCAGTACTTC CATSRGAGYYEQYF
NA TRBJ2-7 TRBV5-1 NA TGCGCCAGCAGGGTCCGACTAGAAGGATACTACGAGCAGTACTTC CASRVRLEGYYEQYF
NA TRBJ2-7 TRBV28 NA TGTGCCAGCAGCCATCACGGGTTGGAGGACTACGAGCAGTACTTC CASSHHGLEDYEQYF
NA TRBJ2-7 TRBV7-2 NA TGTGCCAGCAGCTTCCCAGGGGTTGTCTACGAGCAGTACTTC CASSFPGVVYEQYF
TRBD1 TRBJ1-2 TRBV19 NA TGTGCCAGCGTTAACAGGGGTTTCTATGGCTACACCTTC CASVNRGFYGYTF
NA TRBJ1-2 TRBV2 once TGTGCCAGCGTCCTGACCGGGACGGTAGGCTACACCTTC CASVLTGTVGYTF
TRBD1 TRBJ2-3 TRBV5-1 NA TGCGCCAGCAGCATTCCCGGGACAGGGCTCACAGATACGCAGTATTTT CASSIPGTGLTDTQYF
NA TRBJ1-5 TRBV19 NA TGTGCCACCCTAGACAGGATGAATCAGCCCCAGCATTTT CATLDRMNQPQHF
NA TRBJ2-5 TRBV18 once TGTGCCAGCTCATATGTCGACAACCAAGAGACCCAGTACTTC CASSYVDNQETQYF
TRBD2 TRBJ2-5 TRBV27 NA TGTGCCAGCAGTTTATCCCGGACTAGCGGGAACCAAGAGACCCAGTACTTC CASSLSRTSGNQETQYF
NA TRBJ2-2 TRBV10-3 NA TGTGCCATGAGAGCGGCCACGAACACCGGGGAGCTGTTTTTT CAMRAATNTGELFF
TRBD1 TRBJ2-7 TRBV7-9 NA TGTGCCAGCAGCTTACCCGGGACAGGGGTCGAGCAGTACTTC CASSLPGTGVEQYF
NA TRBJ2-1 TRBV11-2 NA TGTGCCAGCAGCTTCTTCAGGGCGAGCTCCTACAATGAGCAGTTCTTC CASSFFRASSYNEQFF
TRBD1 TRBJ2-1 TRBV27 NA TGTGCCAGCAGTTTCCTAGAGTCGGGACAGGGGTTCTTC CASSFLESGQGFF
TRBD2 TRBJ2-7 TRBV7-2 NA TGTGCCAGCACCGTTACTAGCGGAGTCTCCTACGAGCAGTACTTC CASTVTSGVSYEQYF
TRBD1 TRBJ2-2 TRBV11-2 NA TGTGCCAGCAGCCCGGGACAGGGGAGGGCCGGGGAGCTGTTTTTT CASSPGQGRAGELFF
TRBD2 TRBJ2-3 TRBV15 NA TGTGCCACCGGACTAGCGGGAGGGCCAACAGATACGCAGTATTTT CATGLAGGPTDTQYF
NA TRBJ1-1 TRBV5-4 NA TGTGCCAGCAGCTTGGCCGGAGCGGGATTGAACACTGAAGCTTTCTTT CASSLAGAGLNTEAFF
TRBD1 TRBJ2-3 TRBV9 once TGTGCTAGCACCCGACAGGGCCCCGGGGATACGCAGTATTTT CASTRQGPGDTQYF
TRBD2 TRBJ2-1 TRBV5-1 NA TGCGCCAGCAGCCGTACTCTAGCGGGGCGGGTGTCCTACAATGAGCAGTTCTTC CASSRTLAGRVSYNEQFF
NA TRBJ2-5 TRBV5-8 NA TGTGCCAGCAGCTTGCGCCGGGAAGAGACCCAGTACTTC CASSLRREETQYF
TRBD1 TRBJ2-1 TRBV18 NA TGTGCCAGCTCACCCAGTCCCGGGACAGGGCCGCCCTCCTACAATGAGCAGTTCTTC CASSPSPGTGPPSYNEQFF
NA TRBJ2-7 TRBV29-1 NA TGCAGCGCCATCCGGGACAACCTGTTGTACGAGCAGTACTTC CSAIRDNLLYEQYF
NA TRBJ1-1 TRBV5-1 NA TGCGCCAGCAGCTTGCAGGGGAGTACTGAAGCTTTCTTT CASSLQGSTEAFF
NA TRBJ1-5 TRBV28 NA TGTGCCAGCAGGTACTCGGGGACTCAGCCCCAGCATTTT CASRYSGTQPQHF
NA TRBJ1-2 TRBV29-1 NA TGCAGCGCTGATAGGGACTCCCAGGACTATGGCTACACCTTC CSADRDSQDYGYTF
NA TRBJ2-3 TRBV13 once TGTGCCAGCAGCTTAGCCCAGCGGTACACAGATACGCAGTATTTT CASSLAQRYTDTQYF
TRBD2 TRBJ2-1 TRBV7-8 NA TGTGCCAGCAGCTCCTCCACCCGGGAGGTGCATGAGCAGTTCTTC CASSSSTREVHEQFF
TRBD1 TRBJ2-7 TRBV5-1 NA TGCGCCAGCAGCGCCGGGACAGGGGCATACGAGCAGTACTTC CASSAGTGAYEQYF
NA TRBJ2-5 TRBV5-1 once TGCGCCAGCAGCTTGTCCAAAGAGACCCAGTACTTC CASSLSKETQYF
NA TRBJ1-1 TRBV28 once TGTGCCAGCAGTTTCTTAGTTGCGGAGGATAAAGCTTTCTTT CASSFLVAEDKAFF
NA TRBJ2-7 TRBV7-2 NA TGTGCCAGCAGCCCACCCGACAGCTACGAGCAGTACTTC CASSPPDSYEQYF
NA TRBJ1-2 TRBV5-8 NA TGTGCCAGCAGCTTGGCCCGACACCATGGCTACACCTTC CASSLARHHGYTF
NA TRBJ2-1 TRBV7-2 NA TGTGCCAGCAGCGAGAACTACAATGAGCAGTTCTTC CASSENYNEQFF
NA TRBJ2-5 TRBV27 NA TGTGCCAGCAGTTTGGGTCTAAAAGAGACCCAGTACTTC CASSLGLKETQYF